This T cell receptor (beta chain) was identified during a study of control samples from healthy donors and cancer patients. This CDR3 comprises 14 residues. Germline assignment: CDR1 LGHNA and CDR2 YNFKEQ. V lost 2 bases and J lost 4, with 9 bases in between. Measured with immunoSEQ multiplex PCR; TCRdb has only the in-frame clones, and not every one. The sample has 35,000 to 55,000 clones, less than 95% seen once. Source material: PBMCs. This receptor was identified in a woman between 35 and 50 years old with head and neck cancer. The chain employs TRBV4-2 and TRBJ2-1, with D uncertain. The CDR3 nucleotides read TGTGCCAGCAGCCAATTGACCGGGTACAATGAGCAGTTCTTC. Translating gives CASSQLTGYNEQFF.